The 16 T cell receptor beta chains given below trace back to one sample, sequenced in a study of blood T cell repertoires in COVID-19. Assay: immunoSEQ multiplex PCR; the TCRdb copy retains only in-frame clones and omits some. Counted here are approximately 150,000 clones, more than 70% occurring once; the ten biggest clones make up less than 6%. Sequencing was carried out using PBMCs or T cells enriched from blood (not recorded which). The source of these receptors is a man aged 35-49 years who had recovered from COVID-19.

The J gene is TRBJ2-1, the V gene TRBV7-8; 7 bases align to TRBD2. Losses at the gene ends were 8 bases for V and 5 bases for J; bases not matched to a gene: 12. This CDR3 is built from 15 residues. Germline assignment: CDR1 SGHVS and CDR2 FQNEAQ. As DNA, the CDR3 is TGTGCCAGCTGGGGGGAGGGCGGGGGAAACAATGAGCAGTTCTTC. As protein: CASWGEGGGNNEQFF.

The CDR3, as DNA: TGCGCCAGCCCTGGCCGGGCGGGGGGTTCCGCTTGGAGCACAGATACGCAGTATTTT. This translates into CASPGRAGGSAWSTDTQYF. The chain links TRBV10-1 to TRBJ2-3; 8 bases are shared with TRBD2. The V and J ends lost 8 bases and 0 bases, in that order; junction bases with no gene match: 19. The CDR3 length is 19 residues. Germline CDR1 and CDR2: WNHNN and SYGVQD (reference sequence).

The chain joins TRBV5-5 to TRBJ1-5; 7 nucleotides line up with TRBD1. Losses at the gene ends were 3 bases for V and 4 bases for J; bases not matched to a gene: 4. The CDR3 runs to 14 residues. Germline assignment: CDR1 SGHKS and CDR2 YYEKEE (reference sequence). DNA for the CDR3: TGTGCCAGCAGCTCTACAGGGGAGAATCAGCCCCAGCATTTT. Translation: CASSSTGENQPQHF.

The CDR3 sequence: CASSFRDYGYTF. CDR3 DNA sequence: TGTGCCAGCAGCTTCAGGGACTATGGCTACACCTTC. This sequence joins TRBV7-9 and TRBJ1-2; D might be TRBD1 (5 bases). Germline loops: CDR1 SEHNR, CDR2 FQNEAQ (reference sequence). V shed 3 bases and J shed 3 bases, with 5 bases lying between them. This CDR3 region has 12 residues. Together with reference TRBV7-9 and TRBJ1-2, the CDR3 gives the full variable domain: DTGVSQNPRHKITKRGQNVTFRCDPISEHNRLYWYRQTLGQGPEFLTYFQNEAQLEKSRLLSDRFSAERPKGSFSTLEIQRTEQGDSAMYLCASSFRDYGYTFGSGTRLTVV.

The chain is built from TRBV30 and TRBJ2-3; perhaps TRBD2 as D (7 bases). V lost 0 bases, J lost 4 bases, and 14 bases lay in between. The CDR3 consists of 15 residues. CDR1 GTSNPN and CDR2 SVGIG come from the germline V gene (reference sequence). The CDR3 bases are TGTGCCTGGAGTGTAAGGGGGGGCAAGGCAGATACGCAGTATTTT. This gives the protein CAWSVRGGKADTQYF.

This CDR3 is CASSILAGGTDTQYF. The CDR3 DNA follows: TGTGCCAGCAGCATACTAGCGGGGGGGACAGATACGCAGTATTTT. This sequence joins TRBV11-3 and TRBJ2-3; TRBD2 matches at 13 bases. Trimming at V came to 5 bases and at J to 3 bases, leaving 2 bases not matched to a gene. CDR3 length: 15 residues. CDR1 and CDR2 from the germline V gene are SGHNT and YENEEA. Variable domain in full (rest from reference TRBV11-3 and TRBJ2-3): EAGVVQSPRYKIIEKKQPVAFWCNPISGHNTLYWYLQNLGQGPELLIRYENEEAVDDSQLPKDRFSAERLKGVDSTLKIQPAELGDSAVYLCASSILAGGTDTQYFGPGTRLTVL.

The gene calls are TRBV4-1 and TRBJ1-3, with D unresolved. V was shortened by 3 bases and J by 0 bases, with 12 bases between the two germline ends. From germline, CDR1 is MGHRA and CDR2 YSYEKL. The CDR3 loop spans 16 amino acids. This chain's CDR3 is CASSQWWLISGNTIYF. In DNA form, the CDR3 reads TGCGCCAGCAGCCAGTGGTGGCTGATCTCTGGAAACACCATATATTTT.

V is TRBV4-2 and J is TRBJ1-3, with 9 bases matching TRBD1. The CDR3 spans 16 residues. J gave up 3 bases and V 0 bases, and 3 bases lay outside the gene matches. CDR1 is LGHNA, CDR2 YNFKEQ, per germline. The DNA for the CDR3 is TGTGCCAGCAGCCAAGAACAGGGGGCAATTGGAAACACCATATATTTT. This sequence encodes CASSQEQGAIGNTIYF.

The chain couples TRBV10-3 to TRBJ2-3; D uncertain. This CDR3 has 12 residues. The germline V and J ends were trimmed by 10 bases and 0 bases, with 8 bases remaining between them. Per the germline V gene, CDR1 is ENHRY and CDR2 is SYGVKD. The CDR3: CATAASTDTQYF. CDR3 coding DNA: TGTGCCACCGCGGCCAGCACAGATACGCAGTATTTT.

The chain joins TRBV19 to TRBJ1-1; no clear D gene. V was shortened by 7 bases and J by 1 base, with 19 bases between the two germline ends. The germline gives CDR1 LNHDA, CDR2 SQIVND (reference sequence). The CDR3 extends over 16 amino acids. The CDR3 protein is CASIPKPSGGNTEAFF. CDR3 in DNA: TGTGCCAGTATCCCCAAACCCTCCGGCGGGAACACTGAAGCTTTCTTT.

This clone has a handful of counts. This rearrangement joins TRBV7-9 to TRBJ1-4, with 11 bases fitting TRBD1. Trimming removed 5 bases from V and 7 bases from J; junction bases left unmatched: 6. Germline V lookup: CDR1 SEHNR, CDR2 FQNEAQ (reference sequence). CDR3 length: 15 residues. CDR3 loop: CASSLRTGGREKLFF. The CDR3 bases are TGTGCCAGCAGCCTTCGGACAGGGGGCCGTGAAAAACTGTTTTTT.

This chain joins TRBV9 and TRBJ2-1; no clear D. The length of the CDR3 is 12 residues. Germline V CDR1 and CDR2: SGDLS, YYNGEE. Trimming stripped 2 bases from V and 5 bases from J, with 5 bases between. The CDR3 nucleotides are TGTGCCAGCAGCGTCCAGAACAATGAGCAGTTCTTC. It yields the protein CASSVQNNEQFF.

This clone has just one count. The chain is built from TRBV9 and TRBJ1-5; weak D call: TRBD1 (6 bases). The ends were cut back, 4 bases at V and 5 bases at J, with 16 bases in the middle. The CDR3 totals 15 residues. CDR1 and CDR2 from the germline V gene are SGDLS and YYNGEE. The CDR3 DNA sequence: TGTGCCAGCAGCCCGAGAGGGGCAGGGGATCAGCCCCAGCATTTT. It translates to CASSPRGAGDQPQHF.

In DNA, the CDR3 is TGTGCCAGTAAACAGGGAAATTTCGAGACCCAGTACTTC. It yields the protein CASKQGNFETQYF. This sequence joins TRBV12-3 or TRBV12-4 and TRBJ2-5; D might be TRBD1 (6 bases). This CDR3 is 13 amino acids long. V dropped 9 bases and J dropped 5 bases, with 16 bases sitting between them.

The chain uses TRBV5-1 and TRBJ2-2; 7 nucleotides line up with TRBD1. The germline V gene has CDR1 SGHRS and CDR2 YFSETQ. V shed 1 base and J 4 bases; nucleotides not matched to a gene: 7. This CDR3 region has 16 residues. Here the CDR3 DNA reads TGCGCCAGCAGCTTGCAAACTACAGGGGTCACCGGGGAGCTGTTTTTT. It encodes CASSLQTTGVTGELFF.

V and J are TRBV24-1 and TRBJ1-2, with D hard to call. Germline values: CDR1 KGHDR, CDR2 SFDVKD. Trimming cost V 9 bases and J 1 base, with 8 bases left between them. CDR3 length equals 12 residues. Here the CDR3 DNA reads TGTGCCACCTCGCAGGTTAACTATGGCTACACCTTC. Translation gives CATSQVNYGYTF.